This T cell receptor beta chain was recorded in a study of control samples from healthy donors and cancer patients. The CDR3 covers 15 residues. V gave up 4 bases and J gave up 9 bases; unmatched junction bases: 11. CDR1 and CDR2 from the germline V gene are SGHVS and FQNEAQ. Some clones are missing from TCRdb's copy, which holds only in-frame ones; the method was immunoSEQ multiplex PCR. The sample lists about 80,000 clones, around nine tenths occurring once. The rearrangement joins TRBV7-8 to TRBJ2-1; the match to TRBD1 covers 8 bases. The specimen was blood. The receptor's source is a man aged 45-65 years in good health. The CDR3 DNA sequence: TGTGCCAGCAGCTCCACCTTGAGACAGGGGATTGAGCAGTTCTTC. Protein sequence: CASSSTLRQGIEQFF.